This passage covers 6 T cell receptor beta chains from one sample sequenced in a study of CD8+CD57+ T cells in acquired aplastic anemia. TCR beta VDJ and CDR3 were profiled, and genomic DNA was the template. TCRdb re-called the reads through MiXCR, storing one row per CDR3 protein. Altogether some 210,000 distinct CDR3 sequences are present, over 55% being singletons, with the ten largest covering around 28%. Sequenced: sorted CD4+, CD8+, or CD8+CD57+ T cells (not recorded which) from PBMCs. These receptors were collected from a human donor in good health.

The chain joins TRBV7-9 to TRBJ1-5; TRBD1 is a possible D gene (5 bases). The CDR3 covers 15 residues. V was cut by 5 bases and J by 4 bases, with 15 bases left in between. In germline, CDR1 is SEHNR, CDR2 FQNEAQ (reference sequence). The chain's CDR3 is CASSLGQGANQPQHF. The CDR3 region has the DNA TGTGCCAGCAGCCTAGGGCAGGGCGCGAATCAGCCCCAGCATTTT.

The V and J genes are TRBV2 and TRBJ1-1; 7 bases are shared with TRBD1. This CDR3 has 16 residues. Losses at the gene ends were 6 bases for V and 1 base for J; bases not matched to a gene: 11. The germline V gene encodes CDR1 SNHLY and CDR2 FYNNEI. DNA of the CDR3: TGTGCCAGCAGAGAAACCGGGACAGATGCGAACACTGAAGCTTTCTTT. Translation gives CASRETGTDANTEAFF.

This chain connects TRBV19 to TRBJ1-1; D not certain. Trimming shortened V by 5 bases and J by 1 base, and 11 bases separated the two germline ends. The CDR3 loop spans 14 amino acids. Germline V gene sequence: CDR1 LNHDA, CDR2 SQIVND (reference sequence). The CDR3 DNA sequence: TGTGCCAGTAGTTTACCGGCGGGGAACACTGAAGCTTTCTTT. Amino acids: CASSLPAGNTEAFF.

This clonotype was recorded at least ten times. The genes are TRBV7-9 and TRBJ1-1; weak D call: TRBD1 (6 bases). V was clipped by 6 bases and J by 1 base, with 15 bases between them. The CDR3 is 15 amino acids. Germline CDR1 reads SEHNR; CDR2 reads FQNEAQ (reference sequence). The DNA of the CDR3 is TGTGCCAGCAGTCCTCCGGTAGGGGGGAACACTGAAGCTTTCTTT. The encoded protein is CASSPPVGGNTEAFF.

This clonotype was recorded a few times. The V and J genes are TRBV27 and TRBJ2-1; D gene unclear. CDR1 is MNHEY and CDR2 is SMNVEV in the germline V gene (reference sequence). The CDR3 is 14 residues long. V was shortened by 0 bases and J by 8 bases, with 11 bases between the two germline ends. The CDR3 loop is CASSLSRPLDEQFF. The CDR3 nucleotides are TGTGCCAGCAGTTTATCCCGACCTCTGGATGAGCAGTTCTTC.

This clonotype was seen only once. The chain recombines TRBV7-3 with TRBJ1-6, with TRBD1 matching over 8 bases. The junction had 8 bases not matched to a gene; V was cut back by 3 bases and J by 7 bases. The CDR3 sequence is 16 residues long. CDR1 is SGHTA, CDR2 FQGTGA, per germline. The CDR3 loop reads CASSLDRVLLNSPLHF. For the CDR3, the DNA is TGTGCCAGCAGCTTGGACAGGGTATTGTTGAATTCACCCCTCCACTTT.